The clone carrying this T cell receptor (beta chain) was recorded once. Its antigen remains unidentified. The data belong to a study of blood T cells in healthy people across ages. Primed by a sample-barcoded 5' primer and a J-beta primer mix, a second PCR proceeded for 7 to 11 cycles. TCRdb reanalysed the 5' RACE reads using MiXCR and keeps one entry per CDR3 protein. The table records approximately 2,000,000 distinct CDR3 sequences, 35% to 50% of them present only once. Study observations and caveats: Greater diversity and more naive CD4+ cells were seen in long-lived donors than in aged donors.

CDR1 is SGHKS and CDR2 is YYEKEE in the germline V gene (reference sequence). The V gene end was trimmed by 0 bases and the J gene end by 11 bases; junction bases not matched to a gene: 5. The length of the CDR3 is 14 residues. The source material was blood. This receptor was taken from a human donor in good health. This chain joins TRBV5-5 and TRBJ1-2; 12 bases are shared with TRBD1. The CDR3 sequence: CASSLEGQGAEYTF. The CDR3 DNA sequence: TGTGCCAGCAGCTTGGAGGGACAGGGGGCCGAATACACCTTC. Combining the CDR3 with reference TRBV5-5 and TRBJ1-2 gives the whole variable domain DAGVTQSPTHLIKTRGQQVTLRCSPISGHKSVSWYQQVLGQGPQFIFQYYEKEERGRGNFPDRFSARQFPNYSSELNVNALLLGDSALYLCASSLEGQGAEYTFGSGTRLTVV.